This is a list of T cell receptor beta chains from one sample in a study of lymphopenia after photon versus proton radiotherapy. The protocol was immunoSEQ multiplex PCR, while the TCRdb copy is restricted to in-frame clones and leaves out a portion. The sample lists 68,000 or so clones, about nine tenths occurring once. The sequencing used peripheral blood, collected from a patient treated with photon-based radiotherapy. Receptors were obtained from a woman between 65 and 79 years old with pancreatic cancer. CDR3s include the opening cysteine and the closing phenylalanine or tryptophan. A D gene is named only where the DNA matches it firmly. Rows may omit the clone size; those that give it use once, few, many or a size class.

CDR3,DNA,size,V,J,D
CASSLGGYTGELFF,TGTGCCAGCAGCTTAGGGGGATACACCGGGGAGCTGTTTTTT,once,TRBV7-2,TRBJ2-2,.
CASRDRGSYEKLFF,TGTGCCAGCAGGGACAGGGGATCGTATGAAAAACTGTTTTTT,.,TRBV6-5,TRBJ1-4,TRBD1
CASSLDSITSGYTF,TGTGCCAGCAGCTTAGACAGTATAACAAGTGGCTACACCTTC,.,TRBV7-3,TRBJ1-2,.
CASSLAPPGQQGPYEQYF,TGCGCCAGCAGCTTGGCCCCCCCCGGCCAGCAAGGGCCTTACGAGCAGTACTTC,.,TRBV5-1,TRBJ2-7,.
CASSIRAGGFYEQYF,TGTGCCAGTAGTATTAGGGCAGGGGGGTTCTACGAGCAGTACTTC,few,TRBV19,TRBJ2-7,.
CASSPPEVSDSYNEQFF,TGTGCCAGCAGCCCTCCCGAGGTTTCGGACTCCTACAATGAGCAGTTCTTC,.,TRBV5-4,TRBJ2-1,.
CASSLDHPSGVWVGIQYF,TGTGCCAGCAGCTTAGATCACCCTAGCGGGGTCTGGGTGGGCATTCAGTACTTC,.,TRBV11-2,TRBJ2-4,TRBD2
CAWSGGGNQPQHF,TGTGCCTGGAGTGGGGGGGGTAATCAGCCCCAGCATTTT,.,TRBV30,TRBJ1-5,.
CASSRDWTGRGYTF,TGTGCCAGCAGCCGGGACTGGACAGGGAGGGGCTACACCTTC,.,TRBV7-2,TRBJ1-2,TRBD1
CASSGTTYEQYF,TGTGCCAGCAGTGGGACTACCTACGAGCAGTACTTC,.,TRBV28,TRBJ2-7,TRBD2
CAIKGPTNYGYTF,TGTGCCATCAAAGGACCAACTAACTATGGCTACACCTTC,.,TRBV6-6,TRBJ1-2,.
CASSYRDRLEQYF,TGTGCCAGCAGTTACCGGGACCGGCTCGAGCAGTACTTC,.,TRBV6-5,TRBJ2-7,.
CARSHYPNVGAKNIQYF,TGTGCCAGAAGCCATTATCCGAACGTAGGGGCCAAAAACATTCAGTACTTC,.,TRBV7-5,TRBJ2-4,.
CASSLPGQIYEQYF,TGCGCCAGCAGCTTACCGGGACAGATATACGAGCAGTACTTC,.,TRBV5-1,TRBJ2-7,TRBD1
CASSLAQGGQFF,TGTGCCAGCAGCTTAGCGCAGGGAGGGCAGTTCTTC,.,TRBV7-2,TRBJ2-1,.
CASSLWGEQYF,TGTGCCAGCAGCTTATGGGGCGAGCAGTACTTC,.,TRBV7-2,TRBJ2-7,.
CASSPRSGLPYEQYF,TGTGCCAGCAGCCCCCGATCGGGACTACCTTACGAGCAGTACTTC,.,TRBV9,TRBJ2-7,TRBD2
CASSAPSYEQYF,TGTGCCAGCAGCGCCCCCTCCTACGAGCAGTACTTC,.,TRBV7-9,TRBJ2-7,.
CASSGPSRTGADQPQHF,TGTGCCAGCAGTGGCCCTTCTAGGACAGGGGCTGATCAGCCCCAGCATTTT,.,TRBV6-1,TRBJ1-5,TRBD1
CASSQGARHTGELFF,TGCGCCAGCAGCCAGGGGGCGCGCCACACCGGGGAGCTGTTTTTT,.,TRBV4-3,TRBJ2-2,.
CASSELTAGASNTEAFF,TGTGCCAGCAGTGAATTGACGGCAGGGGCTTCGAACACTGAAGCTTTCTTT,.,TRBV2,TRBJ1-1,.
CASSLGTGSGNTIYF,TGTGCCAGCAGCTTAGGGACAGGCTCTGGAAACACCATATATTTT,.,TRBV11-2,TRBJ1-3,TRBD1
CASSKEGEQFF,TGTGCCAGTAGTAAAGAGGGTGAGCAGTTCTTC,.,TRBV19,TRBJ2-1,.
CASSQEGASYNQPQHF,TGCGCCAGCAGCCAAGAAGGCGCCAGTTACAATCAGCCCCAGCATTTT,.,TRBV4-1,TRBJ1-5,.
CASSQDLAGGPNTQYF,TGTGCCAGCAGCCAAGATCTAGCGGGAGGGCCGAATACGCAGTATTTT,.,TRBV4-2,TRBJ2-3,TRBD2
CASSFSFYGYTF,TGTGCCAGCAGCTTCAGCTTCTATGGCTACACCTTC,.,TRBV7-2,TRBJ1-2,.
CASSDLAGAVLDTQYF,TGTGCCAGCAGTGACCTAGCGGGAGCTGTTCTAGATACGCAGTATTTT,.,TRBV6-4,TRBJ2-3,TRBD2
CASSLDDFRGREQFF,TGTGCCAGCAGCTTAGATGACTTCCGAGGTAGAGAGCAGTTCTTC,once,TRBV7-9,TRBJ2-1,.
CASSQTQETQYF,TGTGCCAGCAGCCAAACCCAAGAGACCCAGTACTTC,.,TRBV14,TRBJ2-5,.
CASSLEGGADTQYF,TGTGCCAGCAGCTTAGAGGGCGGGGCGGATACGCAGTATTTT,.,TRBV7-6,TRBJ2-3,.
CASSQEGLAGSYEQYF,TGTGCCAGCAGCCAAGAGGGACTAGCGGGGTCCTACGAGCAGTACTTC,.,TRBV4-2,TRBJ2-7,TRBD2
CASSIAGQLKNIQYF,TGTGCCAGTAGTATAGCTGGACAGCTCAAAAACATTCAGTACTTC,.,TRBV19,TRBJ2-4,.